This T cell receptor beta chain was identified during a study of T cell changes during pregnancy in multiple sclerosis. Assay: immunoSEQ multiplex PCR; the TCRdb copy retains only in-frame clones and omits some. The sample consists of roughly 40,000 clones, around 92% of them appearing once. Trimming left V 3 bases short and J 2 bases short, with 13 bases between. The V gene's germline CDR1 is MNHEY and CDR2 SMNVEV (reference sequence). This CDR3 has 15 amino acids. Sequenced here: CD4+ T cells from peripheral blood mononuclear cells, sampled in the second trimester of pregnancy. The genes are TRBV27 and TRBJ2-5; D is uncertain. This sequence originates from a female donor in good health, enrolled as a control in a pregnancy study. CDR3 nucleotides: TGTGCCAGCAGTTTGAGGCAACAACTACAAGAGACCCAGTACTTC. It translates to CASSLRQQLQETQYF.